This is a list of T cell receptor beta chains from one sample in a study of T cell changes during pregnancy in multiple sclerosis. Method: immunoSEQ multiplex PCR; TCRdb's copy keeps in-frame clones and lacks some. The sample consists of roughly 26,000 clones, 75% to 90% of them appearing once. This specimen consisted of CD8+ T cells from peripheral blood mononuclear cells, obtained in the second trimester of pregnancy. Receptors originate from a female donor with multiple sclerosis, enrolled in a pregnancy study. The CDR3 runs from the conserved cysteine through the conserved F or W. Each record gives: J gene, D gene, V gene, CDR3 protein, CDR3 DNA. A D gene is named only where the DNA matches it firmly.

J: TRBJ1-2
D: NA
V: TRBV6-5
CDR3: CASIAPRRGGYGYTF
DNA: TGTGCCAGCATCGCTCCCCGCAGGGGCGGCTATGGCTACACCTTC

J: TRBJ2-1
D: TRBD2
V: TRBV28
CDR3: CASSNPWAGGYNEQFF
DNA: TGTGCCAGCTCCAACCCCTGGGCGGGGGGATACAATGAGCAGTTCTTC

J: TRBJ2-1
D: TRBD1
V: TRBV27
CDR3: CASSIRDRGWDEQFF
DNA: TGTGCCAGCAGTATCCGGGACAGGGGTTGGGATGAGCAGTTCTTC

J: TRBJ1-5
D: TRBD1
V: TRBV19
CDR3: CASRDRGAPQHF
DNA: TGTGCCAGTAGAGACAGGGGGGCGCCCCAGCATTTT

J: TRBJ2-2
D: TRBD1
V: TRBV7-6
CDR3: CASSLEQGIVYNTGELFF
DNA: TGTGCCAGCAGCTTAGAACAGGGGATCGTGTACAACACCGGGGAGCTGTTTTTT

J: TRBJ2-7
D: TRBD1
V: TRBV27
CDR3: CASSRDRESEQYF
DNA: TGTGCCAGCAGTCGGGACAGGGAAAGCGAGCAGTACTTC

J: TRBJ2-7
D: NA
V: TRBV4-1
CDR3: CASSQVQGYEQYF
DNA: TGCGCCAGCAGCCAAGTCCAGGGCTACGAGCAGTACTTC

J: TRBJ2-7
D: NA
V: TRBV28
CDR3: CASSFYSFGTTHEQYF
DNA: TGTGCCAGCAGTTTTTATTCTTTCGGGACAACTCACGAGCAGTACTTC

J: TRBJ1-4
D: TRBD1
V: TRBV27
CDR3: CASSHDRGDEKLFF
DNA: TGTGCCAGCAGTCATGACAGGGGCGATGAAAAACTGTTTTTT

J: TRBJ1-1
D: NA
V: TRBV27
CDR3: CASTPGHLNTEAFF
DNA: TGTGCCAGCACCCCGGGACACTTGAACACTGAAGCTTTCTTT

J: TRBJ2-2
D: TRBD1
V: TRBV6-4
CDR3: CASSEGQGNTGELFF
DNA: TGTGCCAGCAGTGAAGGACAGGGGAACACCGGGGAGCTGTTTTTT

J: TRBJ2-5
D: TRBD1
V: TRBV7-8
CDR3: CASSLTGQRLQETQYF
DNA: TGTGCCAGCAGCTTAACGGGACAGCGCCTTCAAGAGACCCAGTACTTC

J: TRBJ2-7
D: NA
V: TRBV18
CDR3: CASSPTEAYEQYF
DNA: TGTGCCAGCTCACCGACAGAAGCCTACGAGCAGTACTTC

J: TRBJ1-4
D: NA
V: TRBV4-1
CDR3: CASSQDFGKAAYEKLFF
DNA: TGCGCCAGCAGCCAAGATTTCGGAAAAGCGGCTTATGAAAAACTGTTTTTT